This TCR beta chain was recovered during a study of human T cells and chemical hapten exposure. This clonotype was seen repeatedly, ten times or more. Methods used by the authors: Counts of TCRs in each sample centred on a median of approximately 100,000 and extended from around 24,000 to 710,000. Each CDR3 protein is one row after TCRdb ran MiXCR on the RACE reads. The V and J calls shown here were made by TCRdb, not taken from the authors' results. The sample carries 60,000 to 90,000 distinct CDR3 sequences, about 8.6% recorded once. Time point reported: healthy volunteer bleed at 6 weeks. Unfractionated whole blood yielded the extracted total RNA. Germline trimming cut 0 bases from V and 4 bases from J; bases unmatched to any gene: 3. There are 14 residues in the CDR3. Germline V gene data show CDR1 as SQVTM and CDR2 as ANQGSEA.

This clonotype was sampled from a female donor in good health. Some clones in this sample may be carry-over from other donors' samples. V usage is TRBV29-1 and J usage is TRBJ2-4, with 7 bases lining up with TRBD1. The sequenced sample consisted of whole blood. DNA of the CDR3: TGCAGCGTTGAAGAATCAGGGGGTAAAAACATTCAGTACTTC. As protein: CSVEESGGKNIQYF.